The sequence of this T cell receptor (beta chain) was determined in a study of CD8 T cells in ankylosing spondylitis. Study-wide results and limits: Before this, some motif variants had been reported in reactive arthritis synovial fluid and blood. Blood of patients with ankylosing spondylitis appeared to be characterized by a TCR beta motif of seven or eight highly homologous variants.

This clonotype was recorded a few times. Antigen unknown. Using its own MiXCR run on the 5' RACE reads, TCRdb lists one record per CDR3 protein. Of 200,000 to 250,000 distinct CDR3 sequences in the sample, under 12% were seen once. The germline gives CDR1 SEHNR, CDR2 FQNEAQ (reference sequence). CDR3 length: 14 residues. Trimming removed 3 bases from V and 4 bases from J, with 9 bases in between. The chain links TRBV7-9 to TRBJ1-4; no clear D gene. This clonotype was obtained from a male donor with ankylosing spondylitis or in good health (not recorded which). Input material: blood, either unsorted or a sorted T cell fraction (not recorded which). CDR3 coding DNA: TGTGCCAGCAGCTTGATGGGGAATAATGAAAAACTGTTTTTT. It specifies CASSLMGNNEKLFF.